This is a list of T cell receptor beta chains from one sample in a study of shared clonotypes between healthy human individuals. The table came from immunoSEQ multiplex PCR; TCRdb's copy has only in-frame clones and leaves some out. Of roughly 1 million clones listed, roughly 80% were seen once; the top ten hold about 1.4%. The sequencing input was memory CD4+ T cells sorted from blood. These receptor sequences come from a man between 18 and 29 years old in good health. CDR3s include the opening cysteine and the closing phenylalanine or tryptophan. Fields, in order: V gene, CDR3 length, J gene, CDR3 protein.

v_gene: TRBV5-4; len: 16; j_gene: TRBJ2-7; CDR3aa: CASSPWTSGLSYEQYF
v_gene: TRBV29-1; len: 12; j_gene: TRBJ1-2; CDR3aa: CSVYGTGGGYTF
v_gene: TRBV27; len: 16; j_gene: TRBJ2-5; CDR3aa: CASSLHTGVIQETQYF
v_gene: TRBV10-3; len: 13; j_gene: TRBJ1-6; CDR3aa: CAISERGNSPLHF
v_gene: TRBV11-2; len: 14; j_gene: TRBJ1-1; CDR3aa: CASSLGRVNTEAFF
v_gene: TRBV18; len: 13; j_gene: TRBJ2-7; CDR3aa: CASSLNPGGEQYF
v_gene: TRBV2; len: 13; j_gene: TRBJ1-2; CDR3aa: CASSVVGGNGYTF
v_gene: TRBV10-3; len: 15; j_gene: TRBJ2-5; CDR3aa: CAISGGRAAQETQYF
v_gene: TRBV7-9; len: 14; j_gene: TRBJ2-5; CDR3aa: CASSMGLNQETQYF
v_gene: TRBV19; len: 12; j_gene: TRBJ1-2; CDR3aa: CASSPLGGGYTF
v_gene: TRBV7-2; len: 14; j_gene: TRBJ1-6; CDR3aa: CASSAGGPYSPLHF
v_gene: TRBV5-1; len: 16; j_gene: TRBJ2-1; CDR3aa: CASSQTTSGAYNEQFF
v_gene: TRBV18; len: 16; j_gene: TRBJ2-3; CDR3aa: CASSPLATVNGDTQYF
v_gene: TRBV6-6; len: 13; j_gene: TRBJ1-1; CDR3aa: CASSFGLATEAFF
v_gene: TRBV5-1; len: 13; j_gene: TRBJ2-2; CDR3aa: CASSFRDTGELFF
v_gene: TRBV30; len: 16; j_gene: TRBJ2-1; CDR3aa: CAWSSGRVSSYNEQFF
v_gene: TRBV7-9; len: 15; j_gene: TRBJ2-7; CDR3aa: CASTQGASGFTEQYF
v_gene: TRBV18; len: 15; j_gene: TRBJ2-2; CDR3aa: CASSRAGASTGELFF
v_gene: TRBV18; len: 16; j_gene: TRBJ1-3; CDR3aa: CASSGVPTASGNTIYF
v_gene: TRBV5-4; len: 15; j_gene: TRBJ2-1; CDR3aa: CASSLKTGVYNEQFF
v_gene: TRBV10-3; len: 16; j_gene: TRBJ2-7; CDR3aa: CASRTTSGRAIYEQYF
v_gene: TRBV6-1; len: 15; j_gene: TRBJ2-3; CDR3aa: CASQRTSGREDTQYF
v_gene: TRBV9; len: 15; j_gene: TRBJ2-3; CDR3aa: CASSSTSGGADTQYF
v_gene: TRBV6-6; len: 12; j_gene: TRBJ1-1; CDR3aa: CASSETGRGAFF
v_gene: TRBV27; len: 14; j_gene: TRBJ2-2; CDR3aa: CASSPYLRDRELFF
v_gene: TRBV7-2; len: 14; j_gene: TRBJ2-7; CDR3aa: CASRKAGGNYEQYF
v_gene: TRBV5-1; len: 12; j_gene: TRBJ2-2; CDR3aa: CASSGGPGELFF
v_gene: TRBV19; len: 15; j_gene: TRBJ2-7; CDR3aa: CASSHPGGSSYEQYF
v_gene: TRBV5-1; len: 15; j_gene: TRBJ2-3; CDR3aa: CASSLERGGTDTQYF
v_gene: TRBV20-1; len: 11; j_gene: TRBJ2-5; CDR3aa: CGRVYQETQYF
v_gene: TRBV9; len: 15; j_gene: TRBJ1-2; CDR3aa: CASSPDWTGFYGYTF